A selection of T cell receptor beta chains follows, all from one sample in a study of blood T cells in healthy people across ages. Each CDR3 protein is one row after TCRdb ran MiXCR on the 5' RACE reads. The sample carries 900,000 to 950,000 distinct CDR3 sequences, approximately 32% recorded once. These sequences were also reported in another study, on T cells of mothers and their children.

The sample was blood. These receptors were obtained from a woman aged 40-49 years in good health. The CDR3 runs from the conserved cysteine through the conserved F or W. A D gene is named only where the DNA matches it firmly. A clone size is listed for some rows: how often the clone was seen (once, few, many), or a class if it is expanded.

NA NA TRBJ1-4 TRBV7-2 14 TGTGCCAGCACCCAAGTCCAATACGGCGAAAAACTGTTTTTT CASTQVQYGEKLFF
TRBD2 NA TRBJ2-3 TRBV4-3 19 TGCGCCAGCAGCCAAGACAAGGGACTAGCGGGAGGGCTCGCAGATACGCAGTATTTT CASSQDKGLAGGLADTQYF
NA NA TRBJ2-1 TRBV10-3 12 TGTGCCATCAGTGATTCGGGGTATGAGCAGTTCTTC CAISDSGYEQFF
NA once TRBJ2-1 TRBV7-2 14 TGTGCCAGCAGCTTAGCGGACGGGGGCAATGAGCAGTTCTTC CASSLADGGNEQFF
NA NA TRBJ1-1 TRBV20-1 13 TGCAGTGCTACAGGGGACTTGAACACTGAAGCTTTCTTT CSATGDLNTEAFF
NA NA TRBJ2-7 TRBV5-1 15 TGCGCCAGCAGCCCCGCGGCGGGTAGGCCCTACGAGCAGTACTTC CASSPAAGRPYEQYF
NA NA TRBJ1-5 TRBV11-2 15 TGTGCCAGCAGCTTAGGGGGGGGGACCAATCAGCCCCAGCATTTT CASSLGGGTNQPQHF
NA many TRBJ1-2 TRBV28 15 TGTGCCAGCAGTTTCCCTGGGTTGGGCTATGGAGGCTACACCTTC CASSFPGLGYGGYTF
TRBD2 NA TRBJ2-2 TRBV4-2 16 TGTGCCAGCAGCCGCGGGGGGACAACGAACACCGGGGAGCTGTTTTTT CASSRGGTTNTGELFF
TRBD2 few TRBJ2-1 TRBV20-1 13 TGCAGTGCTATCATCACTAGCGGCAATGAGCAGTTCTTC CSAIITSGNEQFF
NA few TRBJ1-1 TRBV28 13 TGTGCCAGCAGTTCGGGGCCGGGGATTGAAGCTTTCTTT CASSSGPGIEAFF
TRBD1 many TRBJ1-3 TRBV5-1 17 TGCGCCAGCAGCCTGGGACAGGGTCAGTCCTCTGGAAACACCATATATTTT CASSLGQGQSSGNTIYF
TRBD1 NA TRBJ2-7 TRBV20-1 15 TGCAGTGCTAGAGATCTCGGACAGGGATCCTACGAGCAGTACTTC CSARDLGQGSYEQYF
NA once TRBJ2-7 TRBV4-2 14 TGTGCCAGCAGCCCCGAGGGGGGGTACTACGAGCAGTACTTC CASSPEGGYYEQYF
NA many TRBJ2-1 TRBV5-6 14 TGTGCCAGCAGCTCCCGGGGGACCTACAATGAGCAGTTCTTC CASSSRGTYNEQFF
NA NA TRBJ1-4 TRBV5-5 14 TGTGCCAGCAGCAAGACAGTAACTAATGAAAAACTGTTTTTT CASSKTVTNEKLFF
TRBD2 NA TRBJ2-3 TRBV7-2 16 TGTGCCAGCAGCTTAGAAGGGCGGGGGGCGACAGATACGCAGTATTTT CASSLEGRGATDTQYF
TRBD1 many TRBJ1-2 TRBV7-2 13 TGTGCCAGCAGCTCTGGACAGGGATATGGCTACACCTTC CASSSGQGYGYTF
TRBD1 NA TRBJ2-7 TRBV20-1 17 TGCAGTGCCGGGGGAGGGACAGGGATGTTATCGGGCTACGAGCAGTACTTC CSAGGGTGMLSGYEQYF
NA many TRBJ2-6 TRBV20-1 15 TGCAGTGCTAGAGGTTCAGGGAAGGGGGCCAACGTCCTGACTTTC CSARGSGKGANVLTF
TRBD2 NA TRBJ2-7 TRBV7-2 19 TGTGCCAGCAGCTTAGTCGCTAGCGGGGGAGCCGATCCCTACAATGAGCAGTACTTC CASSLVASGGADPYNEQYF
NA few TRBJ2-1 TRBV11-3 15 TGTGCCAGCAGCTCCCGAGACCCGACCTACAATGAGCAGTTCTTC CASSSRDPTYNEQFF
NA few TRBJ2-3 TRBV7-2 17 TGTGCCAGCAGCTTAGATGGGCTAGCTTCAATCACAGATACGCAGTATTTT CASSLDGLASITDTQYF
NA few TRBJ2-5 TRBV20-1 13 TGCAGTGCCAATAGCAGGGTCCAAGAGACCCAGTACTTC CSANSRVQETQYF
TRBD1 few TRBJ1-4 TRBV4-1 15 TGCGCCAGCAGCCAACTGGGACAGGGAGGAGAAAAACTGTTTTTT CASSQLGQGGEKLFF
TRBD1 few TRBJ2-5 TRBV4-3 14 TGCGCCAGCAGCCAAGAACCGACAGGGGAGACCCAGTACTTC CASSQEPTGETQYF
NA NA TRBJ2-1 TRBV12-3/TRBV12-4 15 TGTGCCAGCAGTTCCCCGACGCGGCCCCACAATGAGCAGTTCTTC CASSSPTRPHNEQFF
TRBD1 NA TRBJ1-4 TRBV7-7 14 TGTGCTAGCAGCCCGACAGGGGCGGGTGAAAAACTGTTTTTT CASSPTGAGEKLFF
NA few TRBJ1-1 TRBV7-9 13 TGTGCCAGCCATGGGGGTCTGAACACTGAAGCTTTCTTT CASHGGLNTEAFF
NA few TRBJ1-4 TRBV11-2 15 TGTGCCAGCAGCCAAGGGACGGGACGTAATGAAAAACTGTTTTTT CASSQGTGRNEKLFF
TRBD2 many TRBJ2-1 TRBV24-1 15 TGTGCCACCAGTGATTTGGGCGGGGGGGAGGTTGAGCAGTTCTTC CATSDLGGGEVEQFF
TRBD1 few TRBJ2-7 TRBV28 14 TGTGCCAGTTCCATACGGGACAGTGGATTGGAGCAGTACTTC CASSIRDSGLEQYF
NA few TRBJ2-5 TRBV27 14 TGTGCCAGCAGTACCACAGGGACCGGAGAGACCCAGTACTTC CASSTTGTGETQYF
NA few TRBJ1-2 TRBV12-3/TRBV12-4 14 TGTGCCAGCAGTCCTCAGATCAGGGGCTATGGCTACACCTTC CASSPQIRGYGYTF
NA hyperexpanded TRBJ2-7 TRBV5-1 14 TGCGCCAGCAGCCCGCAGGGCCAAACCTACGAGCAGTACTTC CASSPQGQTYEQYF
NA NA TRBJ1-6 TRBV2 14 TGTGCCAGCAGTGAACTGAGGGGTAATTCACCCCTCCACTTT CASSELRGNSPLHF
TRBD2 few TRBJ2-5 TRBV7-6 17 TGTGCCAGCAAAGTAGGGCCGGGACTAGCGGGCAAAGAGACCCAGTACTTC CASKVGPGLAGKETQYF
NA NA TRBJ2-3 TRBV5-1 14 TGCGCCAGCAGCCGTCTGCGGAACACAGATACGCAGTATTTT CASSRLRNTDTQYF
NA NA TRBJ1-5 TRBV27 15 TGTGCCAGCAGTCCGTGGGGTAGGGGCAATCAGCCCCAGCATTTT CASSPWGRGNQPQHF
NA many TRBJ2-7 TRBV28 13 TGTGCCACCCAGCAGGGTTTCTCCTACGAGCAGTACTTC CATQQGFSYEQYF
TRBD2 once TRBJ2-7 TRBV5-1 16 TGCGCCAGCAGCGGGGGACTAGCGGGGGGTACCTACGAGCAGTACTTC CASSGGLAGGTYEQYF
NA many TRBJ2-7 TRBV7-9 14 TGTGCCAGTTCCCGGGATCAAAACTCCTACGAGCAGTACTTC CASSRDQNSYEQYF
NA NA TRBJ2-1 TRBV20-1 14 TGCAGTGCTAGCTCGGAGTCCGTTTACAATGAGCAGTTCTTC CSASSESVYNEQFF
NA many TRBJ1-5 TRBV12-3/TRBV12-4 15 TGTGCCAGCAGCTTAGCCGGGACCGGGAGTCAGCCCCAGCATTTT CASSLAGTGSQPQHF
NA few TRBJ1-1 TRBV7-2 15 TGTGCCAGCAGCCCTAGACAGTCTCTGAACACTGAAGCTTTCTTT CASSPRQSLNTEAFF
NA NA TRBJ2-5 TRBV7-2 13 TGTGCCAGCAGCTTAGCCAGCGCTGAGACCCAGTACTTC CASSLASAETQYF